This TCR beta chain appears in the sequencing data of a study of shared clonotypes between healthy human individuals. Overall study: For every donor, three CD4 naive, three CD4 memory, two CD8 naive and one CD8 memory plates were used.

To note about this clone: Its cognate antigen is unknown.

The V gene's germline CDR1 is MGHRA and CDR2 YSYEKL. V lost 5 bases, J lost 2 bases, and 13 bases lay in between. The CDR3 spans 14 residues. For every subset, genomic DNA was evenly distributed across several immunoSEQ plates. Using immunoSEQ multiplex PCR, the repertoire was profiled, and TCRdb retains in-frame clones only, with some absent. The sample has around 2,100,000 clones; about 95% are singletons. In the naive CD8 group, cells lacked CD45RO and were positively selected for CCR7, so terminally differentiated effector memory CD45RA+ cells were left out. Findings and caveats of the study: Depth of sequencing was expected to influence donor clonotype sharing.

The chain joins TRBV4-1 to TRBJ2-7; D may match TRBD1 or TRBD2 (5 bases each). The source is a man between 18 and 35 years old in good health. Sequencing was performed on naive CD8+ T cells sorted from blood. This CDR3 is CASSYGTQTYEQYF. CDR3 nucleotides: TGCGCCAGCAGCTACGGGACCCAGACCTACGAGCAGTACTTC.